This is a list of T cell receptor beta chains from one sample in a study of cytomegalovirus exposure and HLA in healthy donors. TCRdb's copy holds only in-frame clones and misses some; the assay was immunoSEQ multiplex PCR. In the table there are some 110,000 clones, more than 60% of which are singletons. The material sequenced was PBMCs. These receptors were collected from a male donor in good health and CMV-seronegative. Both conserved end residues are part of each CDR3. Each record gives: V gene, D gene, J gene, clone size, CDR3 DNA, CDR3 protein. A D gene is named only where the DNA matches it firmly. Some rows have no size entry. The others give once, few or many, or a class for an expanded clone.

>TRBV19|-|TRBJ1-2|few
TGTGCCAGTAGTATACCCCGACAGAGGAATGGCTACACCTTC
CASSIPRQRNGYTF
>TRBV15|TRBD1|TRBJ2-7|-
TGTGCCACCAGCAGAGCAACCGGGACAGGGGCCCCCTACGAGCAGTACTTC
CATSRATGTGAPYEQYF
>TRBV7-2|-|TRBJ1-1|few
TGTGCCAGCAGCCCGCAGACGGGGATGGGGACTGAAGCTTTCTTT
CASSPQTGMGTEAFF
>TRBV30|TRBD2|TRBJ2-7|-
TGTGCCTGGAGTCGGGGTTGGCGGGGGGCGCCTTACGAGCAGTACTTC
CAWSRGWRGAPYEQYF
>TRBV2|-|TRBJ2-7|-
TGTGCCAGCAGTGAAGGAGGAGCCTACGAGCAGTACTTC
CASSEGGAYEQYF
>TRBV5-1|-|TRBJ2-5|once
TGCGCCAGCAGAACAGGGAGGGAGGAGACCCAGTACTTC
CASRTGREETQYF
>TRBV29-1|-|TRBJ1-2|-
TGCAGCGACATGACTTGGAATGACTACACCTTC
CSDMTWNDYTF
>TRBV18|-|TRBJ2-1|few
TGTGCCAGCTCCTCCAGGGGAGGGACCGATGAGCAGTTCTTC
CASSSRGGTDEQFF
>TRBV4-3|-|TRBJ1-1|-
TGCGCCAGCAGCCAAGATCTTATTCTAGTCGGGACTGAAGCTTTCTTT
CASSQDLILVGTEAFF
>TRBV15|-|TRBJ2-1|-
TGTGCCACCAGCAGGGATACCAGGGAAACTGAGCAGTTCTTC
CATSRDTRETEQFF
>TRBV7-8|-|TRBJ2-1|once
TGTGCCACTAATAGCGGTTACAATGAGCAGTTCTTC
CATNSGYNEQFF
>TRBV11-3|-|TRBJ2-7|-
TGTGCCAGCAGCTTACTCCCGGGTCTCGGCTACGAGCAGTACTTC
CASSLLPGLGYEQYF
>TRBV12-5|TRBD2|TRBJ2-7|-
TGTGCTAGTGGTTTGGTACTTGGGACTAGCGGGAGGGTTTCCTACGAGCAGTACTTC
CASGLVLGTSGRVSYEQYF
>TRBV5-8|-|TRBJ2-5|few
TGTGCCAGCAGCTTGGTGGGGCGTCAAGAGACCCAGTACTTC
CASSLVGRQETQYF
>TRBV9|TRBD2|TRBJ2-5|-
TGTGCCAGCAGCCCCCTCGGAGCGGGAGGAGAGACCCAGTACTTC
CASSPLGAGGETQYF
>TRBV30|TRBD1|TRBJ1-3|-
TGTGCCTTCGACAGGGGTGGAAACACCATATATTTT
CAFDRGGNTIYF
>TRBV19|-|TRBJ1-2|few
TGTGCCAGTAGTATAGTTCAGGGTACGGGTTCCAGCTATGGCTACACCTTC
CASSIVQGTGSSYGYTF
>TRBV27|-|TRBJ1-5|-
TGTGCCAGCACCTCATCCGGACATTACAATCAGCCCCAGCATTTT
CASTSSGHYNQPQHF
>TRBV18|-|TRBJ2-3|-
TGTGCCAGCTCACCGCGACAGAGCACAGATACGCAGTATTTT
CASSPRQSTDTQYF
>TRBV13|-|TRBJ2-7|-
TGTGCCAGCAGCTTGTATACAGATCCGGGGAGCGAGCAGTACTTC
CASSLYTDPGSEQYF
>TRBV10-3|-|TRBJ2-3|-
TGTGCCATCAGTGAGGTAGGGGGAAGCACAGATACGCAGTATTTT
CAISEVGGSTDTQYF
>TRBV11-2|-|TRBJ2-3|-
TGTGCCACACAGGGATTATTATTGACAGATACGCAGTATTTT
CATQGLLLTDTQYF
>TRBV11-1|TRBD1|TRBJ2-2|-
TGTGCCAGCAGCCCCATAGACAGGGGAAATGACGGGGAGCTGTTTTTT
CASSPIDRGNDGELFF
>TRBV5-4|-|TRBJ2-7|-
TGTGCCAGCAGCTTTGTGGGGCCGGCATTCCGCGAGCAGTACTTC
CASSFVGPAFREQYF
>TRBV7-9|-|TRBJ2-3|-
TGTGCCAGCATCCAACGGCCTGGGCAGACCTCAGATACGCAGTATTTT
CASIQRPGQTSDTQYF
>TRBV11-2|-|TRBJ2-7|-
TGTGCCAGCAGCTTAGTAGGGCAGGGCGTGTACGAGCAGTACTTC
CASSLVGQGVYEQYF
>TRBV7-8|-|TRBJ1-1|-
TGTGCCAGCAGCTTAGTGGGGGGACCCACTGAAGCTTTCTTT
CASSLVGGPTEAFF
>TRBV30|TRBD1|TRBJ1-2|-
TGTGCCTGGAGTTCCGGGACAGGGGGATCCTATGGCTACACCTTC
CAWSSGTGGSYGYTF
>TRBV13|TRBD2|TRBJ2-7|-
TGTGCCAGCAGCTTAGTGGCCGGGAGGGCCTTTTACGAGCAGTACTTC
CASSLVAGRAFYEQYF
>TRBV7-8|TRBD2|TRBJ2-7|-
TGTGCCAGCAGCTCGGGACTAGCGATTGGCGAGCAGTACTTC
CASSSGLAIGEQYF
>TRBV5-1|TRBD1|TRBJ2-3|-
TGCGCCAGCAGCTTCGACGGGGACAGAGATACGCAGTATTTT
CASSFDGDRDTQYF
>TRBV5-1|TRBD2|TRBJ2-3|once
TGCGCCAGCAGCTTGCCCTTAGCGGGAGCGGGGGATACGCAGTATTTT
CASSLPLAGAGDTQYF
>TRBV15|TRBD1|TRBJ2-2|-
TGTGCCACCAGCACCCGACAGGGGGACGCCGGGGAGCTGTTTTTT
CATSTRQGDAGELFF
>TRBV19|-|TRBJ1-2|-
TGTGCCAGTAGTATACTTAGTAACTATGGCTACACCTTC
CASSILSNYGYTF
>TRBV19|TRBD1|TRBJ2-7|-
TGTGCCAGTACCTCCACAGGGGGACGCGAGCAGTACTTC
CASTSTGGREQYF
>TRBV7-2|TRBD1|TRBJ2-7|-
TGTGCCAGCAGCGCCCAGACCGGGACAGGGGGCGAGTACTTC
CASSAQTGTGGEYF
>TRBV5-6|TRBD1|TRBJ2-5|-
TGTGCCAGCAGTCCCGGACAGGGGAGGGAAGAGACCCAGTACTTC
CASSPGQGREETQYF
>TRBV11-2|TRBD1|TRBJ2-5|-
TGTGCCAGCAGCTCCGAGGTGACAGGGAGAAAGACCCAGTACTTC
CASSSEVTGRKTQYF
>TRBV18|TRBD2|TRBJ2-7|-
TGTGCCAGCTCACCTAACCCTGGGACTAGCGGGTCGACGGACGAGCAGTACTTC
CASSPNPGTSGSTDEQYF
>TRBV4-2|TRBD1|TRBJ1-3|-
TGTGCCAGCAGCCCCGGGACAGACTCTGGAAACACCATATATTTT
CASSPGTDSGNTIYF
>TRBV6-1|TRBD1|TRBJ1-1|few
TGTGCCATTGGACAGGGGGGCACTGAAGCTTTCTTT
CAIGQGGTEAFF
>TRBV5-1|-|TRBJ2-1|few
TGCGCCAGCAGCTCCTCCGGGACAAACTACAATGAGCAGTTCTTC
CASSSSGTNYNEQFF
>TRBV6-4|-|TRBJ2-1|-
TGTGCCAGCAGTGCCAGGGGAGCCTACAATGAGCAGTTCTTC
CASSARGAYNEQFF
>TRBV2|TRBD1|TRBJ1-1|-
TGTGCCAGCAGGTTCACAGGGGAAGGCACTGAAGCTTTCTTT
CASRFTGEGTEAFF
>TRBV10-1|-|TRBJ2-3|-
TGCGCCAGCAGTCTAAGCGGGAGCACAGATACGCAGTATTTT
CASSLSGSTDTQYF
>TRBV5-5|-|TRBJ2-2|-
TGTGCCAGCAGCTTGGGGGCAGGGGGGACCGGGGAGCTGTTTTTT
CASSLGAGGTGELFF
>TRBV7-3|TRBD2|TRBJ2-1|-
TGTGCCAGCAGCTACTTAGCGGGTCCCGGGGAGCAGTTCTTC
CASSYLAGPGEQFF
>TRBV9|TRBD2|TRBJ2-3|-
TGTGCCAGCAGTCCTCTAGCGGGGAGCACAGATACGCAGTATTTT
CASSPLAGSTDTQYF
>TRBV4-1|TRBD1|TRBJ1-2|-
TGCGCCAGCAGCCGAGACACCGGGACAGGGGGTTCTGGCTACACCTTC
CASSRDTGTGGSGYTF
>TRBV11-3|TRBD1|TRBJ2-1|few
TGTGCCAGCAGCCCACGACAGGGGGCCGATGAGCAGTTCTTC
CASSPRQGADEQFF
>TRBV28|TRBD2|TRBJ2-7|-
TGTGCCAGCTCTACGGGGGGGACTAGCGGGAGTCAGCAGTACTTC
CASSTGGTSGSQQYF
>TRBV11-2|TRBD2|TRBJ2-1|-
TGTGCCAGCAGCTTAGATCTATTTCCGGCTCTCATAGCGGGAGTCAATGAGCAGTTCTTC
CASSLDLFPALIAGVNEQFF
>TRBV5-4|TRBD2|TRBJ2-1|-
TGTGCCAGCAGCTTATGGCTAGCGGGGAACAATGAGCAGTTCTTC
CASSLWLAGNNEQFF
>TRBV9|-|TRBJ2-2|-
TGTGCCAGCAGCGTAGATTCCGGGTACAACACCGGGGAGCTGTTTTTT
CASSVDSGYNTGELFF
>TRBV11-3|TRBD1|TRBJ2-3|-
TGTGCCAGCAGCTTCGACAGGGATACAGATACGCAGTATTTT
CASSFDRDTDTQYF